Listed below are T cell receptor beta chains from one sample, sequenced in a study of OX40 agonist ivuxolimab in advanced cancers. The table came from immunoSEQ multiplex PCR; TCRdb's copy has only in-frame clones and leaves some out. The table records tens of thousands of clones, more than 80% of them present only once. The sample in question was CD4+ or CD8+ T cells sorted from blood, obtained in a trial of the OX40 agonist ivuxolimab. The receptors were sampled from an adult with an advanced solid tumor such as melanoma, head and neck, liver or kidney cancer. The CDR3 runs from the conserved cysteine through the conserved F or W. A D gene is named only where the DNA matches it firmly. A clone size is listed for some rows: how often the clone was seen (once, few, many), or a class if it is expanded.

CASSPILGFGAHNEQFF | TGTGCCAGCAGCCCTATCTTAGGCTTTGGCGCCCACAATGAGCAGTTCTTC | medium-sized | TRBJ2-1 | TRBV7-3 | -
CASSGWGLDTDTQYF | TGTGCCAGCAGCGGGTGGGGACTAGACACAGATACGCAGTATTTT | - | TRBJ2-3 | TRBV11-3 | TRBD2
CASSPGTSGDLQETQYF | TGTGCCAGCAGCCCTGGGACTAGCGGGGATCTCCAAGAGACCCAGTACTTC | - | TRBJ2-5 | TRBV4-2 | TRBD2
CASSQGIYGYTF | TGTGCCAGCAGTCAGGGGATCTACGGCTACACCTTC | few | TRBJ1-2 | TRBV6-5 | -
CASSTRDSNYNEQFF | TGTGCCAGCAGCACCCGGGACAGCAATTACAATGAGCAGTTCTTC | - | TRBJ2-1 | TRBV9 | TRBD1
CASSGTSGRGNEQFF | TGTGCCAGCAGCGGGACTAGCGGGAGGGGGAATGAGCAGTTCTTC | - | TRBJ2-1 | TRBV11-2 | TRBD2
CASSLTGAGNTIYF | TGTGCCAGCAGCTTGACAGGGGCTGGAAACACCATATATTTT | once | TRBJ1-3 | TRBV5-4 | TRBD1
CASSLTAGSGRAGPDTQYF | TGCGCCAGCAGCTTGACGGCGGGGAGCGGGAGGGCCGGGCCAGATACGCAGTATTTT | - | TRBJ2-3 | TRBV5-1 | TRBD2
CASSPRQEGITGELFF | TGTGCCAGCTCACCGCGGCAGGAAGGGATTACCGGGGAGCTGTTTTTT | - | TRBJ2-2 | TRBV18 | -
CASSPRSNQPQHF | TGTGCCAGCTCACCACGGAGCAATCAGCCCCAGCATTTT | - | TRBJ1-5 | TRBV18 | -
CASSKGTGSSYNSPLHF | TGTGCCAGCAGTAAGGGGACGGGCAGCTCCTATAATTCACCCCTCCACTTT | - | TRBJ1-6 | TRBV27 | -
CAWRAGSGGSNEQYF | TGTGCCTGGAGGGCTGGTAGCGGGGGGAGTAACGAGCAGTACTTC | - | TRBJ2-7 | TRBV30 | TRBD2
CASSQGRRETQYF | TGCGCCAGCAGCCAGGGGAGGCGAGAGACCCAGTACTTC | few | TRBJ2-5 | TRBV4-3 | -
CASSQEAAKGETQYF | TGCGCCAGCAGCCAAGAAGCGGCTAAAGGGGAGACCCAGTACTTC | - | TRBJ2-5 | TRBV4-3 | -
CASSSPSDRGGYYNEQFF | TGCGCCAGCAGCTCACCGTCCGACAGGGGAGGGTACTACAATGAGCAGTTCTTC | - | TRBJ2-1 | TRBV5-1 | -
CASSNAGTGELFF | TGTGCCAGTAGTAATGCAGGCACCGGGGAGCTGTTTTTT | few | TRBJ2-2 | TRBV19 | -
CASSPRTSGSPDSYNEQFF | TGTGCCAGCAGCCCTCGGACTAGCGGGAGCCCCGACTCCTACAATGAGCAGTTCTTC | - | TRBJ2-1 | TRBV9 | TRBD2
CASSQELAANTGELFF | TGCGCCAGCAGCCAAGAACTAGCGGCTAACACCGGGGAGCTGTTTTTT | once | TRBJ2-2 | TRBV4-3 | TRBD2
CASSAGTRSTGELFF | TGTGCCAGCAGCGCCGGGACTCGCAGCACCGGGGAGCTGTTTTTT | - | TRBJ2-2 | TRBV9 | -
CASSLVLAGGQYNEQFF | TGTGCCAGCAGCTTGGTTCTAGCGGGGGGCCAGTACAATGAGCAGTTCTTC | few | TRBJ2-1 | TRBV5-4 | TRBD2
CATQSSLNNQPQHF | TGTGCCACCCAGAGCTCCCTTAACAATCAGCCCCAGCATTTT | - | TRBJ1-5 | TRBV2 | -
CASTRQGRDTEAFF | TGTGCCAGCACCAGACAGGGGCGGGACACTGAAGCTTTCTTT | - | TRBJ1-1 | TRBV11-2 | TRBD1
CASSLGLAEWDEQFF | TGCGCCAGCAGCTTGGGACTAGCGGAGTGGGATGAGCAGTTCTTC | - | TRBJ2-1 | TRBV5-1 | TRBD2
CASSPPALAGSYNEQFF | TGTGCCAGCTCACCACCCGCCCTAGCGGGGTCCTACAATGAGCAGTTCTTC | once | TRBJ2-1 | TRBV18 | TRBD2
CASSLRGGENTEAFF | TGTGCCAGCAGCTTAAGAGGGGGCGAGAACACTGAAGCTTTCTTT | few | TRBJ1-1 | TRBV7-6 | TRBD1
CASSVYNEQFF | TGTGCCAGCAGTGTTTACAATGAGCAGTTCTTC | - | TRBJ2-1 | TRBV25-1 | -
CASSRTGRNSYEQYF | TGTGCCAGCAGTAGGACAGGTAGGAACTCCTACGAGCAGTACTTC | - | TRBJ2-7 | TRBV6-5 | TRBD1
CAISADSEAFF | TGTGCCATCAGTGCGGACAGCGAAGCTTTCTTT | few | TRBJ1-1 | TRBV10-3 | -
CASSPAAWGTGYTANEKLFF | TGTGCCAGTAGTCCCGCTGCGTGGGGGACAGGGTATACGGCTAATGAAAAACTGTTTTTT | - | TRBJ1-4 | TRBV19 | TRBD1
CASSQETGGYNEQFF | TGCGCCAGCAGCCAAGAAACGGGGGGGTACAATGAGCAGTTCTTC | - | TRBJ2-1 | TRBV4-1 | TRBD2
CAWSVLGFPGYTF | TGTGCCTGGAGTGTACTGGGGTTCCCTGGCTACACCTTC | few | TRBJ1-2 | TRBV30 | -
CAWSVGGQETQYF | TGTGCCTGGAGTGTGGGGGGACAAGAGACCCAGTACTTC | - | TRBJ2-5 | TRBV30 | -
CSAISAYEQYF | TGCAGTGCTATCTCCGCCTACGAGCAGTACTTC | few | TRBJ2-7 | TRBV20-1 | -
CASSLGQTNSPLHF | TGCGCCAGCAGCTTGGGACAGACAAATTCACCCCTCCACTTT | - | TRBJ1-6 | TRBV5-1 | -
CASSGRTVQDTQYF | TGTGCCAGCAGCGGGAGGACGGTGCAAGATACGCAGTATTTT | - | TRBJ2-3 | TRBV9 | -
CASSTRDPHNYEQYF | TGTGCCAGCAGCACCAGGGACCCCCACAACTACGAGCAGTACTTC | - | TRBJ2-7 | TRBV7-9 | -
CASSLRTGEAYEQYF | TGTGCCAGCAGCTTACGAACGGGAGAGGCCTACGAGCAGTACTTC | - | TRBJ2-7 | TRBV7-2 | -
CASSFSGRPGGEQFF | TGTGCCAGCAGCTTCTCGGGACGACCCGGAGGTGAGCAGTTCTTC | - | TRBJ2-1 | TRBV7-9 | -
CSVGGGLEAFF | TGCAGCGTTGGAGGGGGACTTGAAGCTTTCTTT | - | TRBJ1-1 | TRBV29-1 | -
CASSPGTTGSPLHF | TGTGCCAGCAGCCCCGGGACTACGGGTTCACCCCTCCACTTT | - | TRBJ1-6 | TRBV9 | -
CASSPTVGYEQYF | TGTGCCAGCAGTCCGACAGTGGGCTACGAGCAGTACTTC | - | TRBJ2-7 | TRBV25-1 | -
CASSQVKVLEKLFF | TGCGCCAGCAGCCAAGTCAAGGTGTTGGAAAAACTGTTTTTT | - | TRBJ1-4 | TRBV4-1 | -
CAIEERGNYGYTF | TGTGCCATCGAGGAGAGGGGTAACTATGGCTACACCTTC | - | TRBJ1-2 | TRBV6-6 | -
CASSFGRDRENIQYF | TGTGCCAGCAGCTTTGGAAGGGACAGGGAAAACATTCAGTACTTC | - | TRBJ2-4 | TRBV12-1 | -
CASRLNGGNTIYF | TGTGCCAGCAGACTTAATGGTGGAAACACCATATATTTT | - | TRBJ1-3 | TRBV7-2 | -
CASSSVAGVYTGELFF | TGTGCCAGCAGCTCTGTAGCGGGGGTCTACACCGGGGAGCTGTTTTTT | - | TRBJ2-2 | TRBV11-2 | TRBD2
CASSWDGYNYGYTF | TGTGCCAGCAGCTGGGACGGATATAACTATGGCTACACCTTC | - | TRBJ1-2 | TRBV5-4 | -
CASSYSSGLNTEAFF | TGTGCCAGCAGTTACTCGTCAGGTCTGAACACTGAAGCTTTCTTT | - | TRBJ1-1 | TRBV6-5 | -
CASLRGGDTQYF | TGTGCCAGCCTTAGGGGCGGAGATACGCAGTATTTT | - | TRBJ2-3 | TRBV2 | -
CASSLGHNEQFF | TGCGCCAGCAGCTTGGGTCACAATGAGCAGTTCTTC | - | TRBJ2-1 | TRBV5-1 | -
CASSVSGGTDTQYF | TGTGCCAGCAGCGTAAGCGGGGGCACAGATACGCAGTATTTT | - | TRBJ2-3 | TRBV9 | TRBD2
CASSPPPGYQGAQYF | TGTGCCAGCAGCCCACCACCAGGGTACCAGGGGGCCCAGTACTTC | - | TRBJ2-5 | TRBV5-8 | TRBD1
CASRGSVAGGPPQYF | TGTGCCAGCAGGGGGTCCGTAGCGGGGGGGCCGCCCCAGTACTTC | - | TRBJ2-5 | TRBV2 | TRBD2
CASSPFGAGNEQFF | TGTGCCAGCTCACCATTTGGAGCGGGCAATGAGCAGTTCTTC | - | TRBJ2-1 | TRBV18 | -
CASSGESNEQFF | TGTGCCAGCAGTGGAGAAAGCAATGAGCAGTTCTTC | - | TRBJ2-1 | TRBV2 | -
CAISLGPLGNTEAFF | TGTGCCATCAGCCTCGGACCCTTGGGGAACACTGAAGCTTTCTTT | few | TRBJ1-1 | TRBV10-3 | -
CATTGGTSNTGELFF | TGTGCCACCACCGGCGGGACTTCCAACACCGGGGAGCTGTTTTTT | - | TRBJ2-2 | TRBV11-3 | -
CASSLAWDLTEAFF | TGTGCCAGCAGCTTGGCGTGGGACCTAACTGAAGCTTTCTTT | - | TRBJ1-1 | TRBV5-4 | -
CASSRTSEQFF | TGTGCCAGCAGCCGAACTAGCGAACAGTTCTTC | - | TRBJ2-1 | TRBV7-2 | TRBD2
CASSVQGSGELFF | TGTGCCAGCAGCGTACAGGGCTCCGGGGAGCTGTTTTTT | few | TRBJ2-2 | TRBV27 | -